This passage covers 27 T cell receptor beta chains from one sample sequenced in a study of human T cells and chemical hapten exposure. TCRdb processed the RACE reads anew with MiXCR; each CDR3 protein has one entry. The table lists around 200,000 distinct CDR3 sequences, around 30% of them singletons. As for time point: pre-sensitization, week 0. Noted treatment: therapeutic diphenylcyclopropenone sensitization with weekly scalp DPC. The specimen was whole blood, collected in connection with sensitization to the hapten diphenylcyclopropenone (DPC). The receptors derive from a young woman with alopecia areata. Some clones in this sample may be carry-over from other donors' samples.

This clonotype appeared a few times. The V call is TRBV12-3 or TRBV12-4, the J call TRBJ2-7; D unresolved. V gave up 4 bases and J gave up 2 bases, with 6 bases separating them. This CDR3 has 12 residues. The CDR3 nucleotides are TGTGCCAGCAGTTCCCGGGCCTACGAGCAGTACTTC. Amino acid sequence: CASSSRAYEQYF.

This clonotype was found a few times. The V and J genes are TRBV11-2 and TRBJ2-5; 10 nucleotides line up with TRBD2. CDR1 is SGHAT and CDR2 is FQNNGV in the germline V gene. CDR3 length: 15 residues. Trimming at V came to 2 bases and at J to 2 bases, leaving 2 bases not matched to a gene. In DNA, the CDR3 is TGTGCCAGCAGCTTATGGACTAGCGGACAAGAGACCCAGTACTTC. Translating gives CASSLWTSGQETQYF.

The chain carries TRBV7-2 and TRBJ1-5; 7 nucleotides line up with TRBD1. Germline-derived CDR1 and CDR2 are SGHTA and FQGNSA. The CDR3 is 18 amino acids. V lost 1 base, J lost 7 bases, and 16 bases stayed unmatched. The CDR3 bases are TGTGCCAGCAGCTTAGGATGGAGTAGACAGGGCGGTGGGCAGCCCCAGCATTTT. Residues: CASSLGWSRQGGGQPQHF.

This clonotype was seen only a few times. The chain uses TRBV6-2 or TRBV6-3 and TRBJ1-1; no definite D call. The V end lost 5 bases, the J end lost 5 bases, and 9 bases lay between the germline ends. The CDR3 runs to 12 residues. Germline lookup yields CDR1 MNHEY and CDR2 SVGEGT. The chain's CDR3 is CASSPRRTEAFF. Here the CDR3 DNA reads TGTGCCAGCAGTCCCCGGAGGACTGAAGCTTTCTTT.

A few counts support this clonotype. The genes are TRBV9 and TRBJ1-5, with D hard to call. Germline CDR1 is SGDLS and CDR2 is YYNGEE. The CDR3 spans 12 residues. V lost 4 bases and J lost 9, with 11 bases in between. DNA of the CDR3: TGTGCCAGCAGCTTAGAGGGAACGCCCCAGCATTTT. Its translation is CASSLEGTPQHF.

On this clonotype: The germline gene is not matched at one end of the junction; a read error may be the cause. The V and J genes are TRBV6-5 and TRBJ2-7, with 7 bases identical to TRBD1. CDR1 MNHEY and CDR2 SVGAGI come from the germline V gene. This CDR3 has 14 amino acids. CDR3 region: CASSYSQGAYEQYF. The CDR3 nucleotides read TGTGCCAGCAGCTACTCCCAGGGGGCCTACGAGCAGTACTTC.

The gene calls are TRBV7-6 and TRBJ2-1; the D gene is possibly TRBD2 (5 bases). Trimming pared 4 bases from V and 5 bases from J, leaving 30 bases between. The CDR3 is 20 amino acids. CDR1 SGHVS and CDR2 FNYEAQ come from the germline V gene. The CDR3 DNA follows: TGTGCCAGCAGCTCCCCTCGAGCGGCACTCCCAAAACGTCCGCACAATGAGCAGTTCTTC. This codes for CASSSPRAALPKRPHNEQFF. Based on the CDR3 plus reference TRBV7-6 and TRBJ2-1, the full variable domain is GAGVSQSPRYKVTKRGQDVALRCDPISGHVSLYWYRQALGQGPEFLTYFNYEAQQDKSGLPNDRFSAERPEGSISTLTIQRTEQRDSAMYRCASSSPRAALPKRPHNEQFFGPGTRLTVL.

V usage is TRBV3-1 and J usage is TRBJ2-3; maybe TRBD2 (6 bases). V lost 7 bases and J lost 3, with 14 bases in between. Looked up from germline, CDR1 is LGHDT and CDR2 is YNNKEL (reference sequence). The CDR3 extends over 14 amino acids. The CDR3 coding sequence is TGTGCCAGCACCTCGAGAGGGAGGACAGATACGCAGTATTTT. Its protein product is CASTSRGRTDTQYF.

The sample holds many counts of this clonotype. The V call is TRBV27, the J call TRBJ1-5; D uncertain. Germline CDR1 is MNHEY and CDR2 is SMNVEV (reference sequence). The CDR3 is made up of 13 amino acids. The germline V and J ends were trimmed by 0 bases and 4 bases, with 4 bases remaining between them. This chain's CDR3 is CASSLSGNQPQHF. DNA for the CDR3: TGTGCCAGCAGTTTATCCGGAAATCAGCCCCAGCATTTT.

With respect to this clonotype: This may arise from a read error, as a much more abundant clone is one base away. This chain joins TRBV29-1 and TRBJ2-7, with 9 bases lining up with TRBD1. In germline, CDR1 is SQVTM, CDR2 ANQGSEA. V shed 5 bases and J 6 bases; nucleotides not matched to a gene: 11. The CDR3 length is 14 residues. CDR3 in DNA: TGCAGCGTTCATAGACAGGGGGTGAAAGCCGAGCAGTACTTC. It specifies CSVHRQGVKAEQYF.

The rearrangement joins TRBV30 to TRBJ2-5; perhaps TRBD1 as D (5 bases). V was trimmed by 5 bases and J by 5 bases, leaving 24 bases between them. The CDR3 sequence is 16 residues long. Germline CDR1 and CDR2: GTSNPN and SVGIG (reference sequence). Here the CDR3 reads CAWDVDSPRLGETQYF. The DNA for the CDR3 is TGTGCCTGGGACGTTGACAGTCCCCGTTTAGGGGAGACCCAGTACTTC. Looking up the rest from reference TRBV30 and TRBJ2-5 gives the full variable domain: SQTIHQWPATLVQPVGSPLSLECTVEGTSNPNLYWYRQAAGRGLQLLFYSVGIGQISSEVPQNLSASRPQDRQFILSSKKLLLSDSGFYLCAWDVDSPRLGETQYFGPGTRLLVL.

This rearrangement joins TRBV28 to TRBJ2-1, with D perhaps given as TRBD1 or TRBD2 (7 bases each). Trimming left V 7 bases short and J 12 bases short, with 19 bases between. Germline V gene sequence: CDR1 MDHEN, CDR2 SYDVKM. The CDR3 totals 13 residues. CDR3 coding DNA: TGTGCCAGCAACGGGGGAGGGGGCTACGGGCAGTTCTTC. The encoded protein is CASNGGGGYGQFF.

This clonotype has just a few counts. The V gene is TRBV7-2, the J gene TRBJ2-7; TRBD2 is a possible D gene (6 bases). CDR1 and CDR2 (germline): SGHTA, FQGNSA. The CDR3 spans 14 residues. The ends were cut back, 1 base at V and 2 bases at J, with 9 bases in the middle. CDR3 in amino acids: CASSLGASAYEQYF. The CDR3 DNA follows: TGTGCCAGCAGCTTAGGTGCTAGCGCCTACGAGCAGTACTTC. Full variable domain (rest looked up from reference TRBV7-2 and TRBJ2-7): GAGVSQSPSNKVTEKGKDVELRCDPISGHTALYWYRQSLGQGLEFLIYFQGNSAPDKSGLPSDRFSAERTGGSVSTLTIQRTQQEDSAVYLCASSLGASAYEQYFGPGTRLTVT.

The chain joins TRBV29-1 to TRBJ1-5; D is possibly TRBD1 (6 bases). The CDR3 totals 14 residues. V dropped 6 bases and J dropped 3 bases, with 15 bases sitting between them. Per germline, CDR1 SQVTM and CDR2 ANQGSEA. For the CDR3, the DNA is TGCAGCGTCCGTTTGACAGGTACCAATCAGCCCCAGCATTTT. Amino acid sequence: CSVRLTGTNQPQHF.

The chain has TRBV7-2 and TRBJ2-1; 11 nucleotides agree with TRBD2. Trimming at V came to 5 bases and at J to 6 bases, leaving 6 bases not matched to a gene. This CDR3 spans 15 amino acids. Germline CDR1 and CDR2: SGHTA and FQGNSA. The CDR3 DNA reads TGTGCCAGCAGCGTCCTAGCGGGAGGACTCAATGAGCAGTTCTTC. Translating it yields CASSVLAGGLNEQFF.

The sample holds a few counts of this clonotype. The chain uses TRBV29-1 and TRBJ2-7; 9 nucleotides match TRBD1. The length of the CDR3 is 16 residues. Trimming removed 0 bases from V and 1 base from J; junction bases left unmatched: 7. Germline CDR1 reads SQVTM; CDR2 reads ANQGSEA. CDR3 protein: CSVEDWGQGMSYEQYF. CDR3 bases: TGCAGCGTTGAAGATTGGGGACAGGGAATGTCCTACGAGCAGTACTTC.

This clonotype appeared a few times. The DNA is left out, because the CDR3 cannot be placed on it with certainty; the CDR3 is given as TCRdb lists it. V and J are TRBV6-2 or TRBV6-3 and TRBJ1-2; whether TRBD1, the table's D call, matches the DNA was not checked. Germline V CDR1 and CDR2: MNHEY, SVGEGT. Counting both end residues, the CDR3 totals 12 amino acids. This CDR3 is CASSSSGQGYTF.

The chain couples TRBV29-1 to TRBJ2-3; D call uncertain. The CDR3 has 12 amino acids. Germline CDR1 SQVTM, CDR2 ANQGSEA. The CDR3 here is CSHIGLLDTQYF. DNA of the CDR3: TGCAGTCATATAGGGCTGCTCGATACGCAGTATTTT.

CDR3 nucleotide sequence: TGTGCCAGCAGCGCCCCAAACACAGATACGCAGTATTTT. Translated, it gives CASSAPNTDTQYF. The chain recombines TRBV7-2 with TRBJ2-3, with D unresolved. This CDR3 spans 13 amino acids. V was clipped by 5 bases and J by 2 bases, with 8 bases between them. Germline CDR1 reads SGHTA; CDR2 reads FQGNSA.

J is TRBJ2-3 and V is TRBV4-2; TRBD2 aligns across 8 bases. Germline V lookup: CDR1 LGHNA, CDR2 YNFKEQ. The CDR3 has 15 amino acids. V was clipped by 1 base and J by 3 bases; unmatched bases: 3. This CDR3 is CASSQGSSGTDTQYF. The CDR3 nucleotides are TGTGCCAGCAGCCAAGGGTCTAGCGGGACAGATACGCAGTATTTT.

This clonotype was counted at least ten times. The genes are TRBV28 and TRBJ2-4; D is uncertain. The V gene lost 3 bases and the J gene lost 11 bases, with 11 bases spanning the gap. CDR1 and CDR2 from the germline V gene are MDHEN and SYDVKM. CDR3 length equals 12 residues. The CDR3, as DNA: TGTGCCAGCAGTTTCAATGGGATCTTTCAGTACTTC. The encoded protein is CASSFNGIFQYF.

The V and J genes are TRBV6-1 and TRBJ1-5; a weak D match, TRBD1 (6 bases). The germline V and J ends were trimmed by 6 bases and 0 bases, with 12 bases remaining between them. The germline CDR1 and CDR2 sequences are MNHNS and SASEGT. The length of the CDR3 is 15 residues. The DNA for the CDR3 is TGTGCCAGCAGGGTCACAGGGACTAGCAATCAGCCCCAGCATTTT. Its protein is CASRVTGTSNQPQHF.

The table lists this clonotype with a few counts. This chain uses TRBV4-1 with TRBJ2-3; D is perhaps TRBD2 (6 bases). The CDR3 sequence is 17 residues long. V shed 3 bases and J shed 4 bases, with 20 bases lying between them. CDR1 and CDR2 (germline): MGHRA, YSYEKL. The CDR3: CASSHPTGTPGADTQYF. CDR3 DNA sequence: TGCGCCAGCAGCCATCCGACCGGGACTCCAGGAGCAGATACGCAGTATTTT.

In nucleotides, the CDR3 is TGTGCCAGCAGCTTAGCGCCAAGGACTAGCGGGACCAGAGGGTACAATGAGCAGTTCTTC. Its translation is CASSLAPRTSGTRGYNEQFF. This chain connects TRBV7-8 to TRBJ2-1, with 12 bases matching TRBD2. V lost 0 bases and J lost 4; bases outside the gene matches: 13. Germline CDR1 and CDR2: SGHVS and FQNEAQ. This CDR3 has 20 residues.

CDR3 in DNA: TGTGCCAGCAGTCTGCCGGGACAGGCGAACACCGGGGAGCTGTTTTTT. Protein: CASSLPGQANTGELFF. The rearrangement uses TRBV6-2 or TRBV6-3 and TRBJ2-2; 8 positions match TRBD1. CDR3 size: 16 residues. Germline V gives CDR1 MNHEY, CDR2 SVGEGT. J lost 0 bases, V lost 5 bases, and 5 bases had no gene match.

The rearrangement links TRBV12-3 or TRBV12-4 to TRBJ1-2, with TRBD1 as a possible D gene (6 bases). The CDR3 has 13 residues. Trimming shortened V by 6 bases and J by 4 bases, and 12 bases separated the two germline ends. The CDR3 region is CASRPDSFYGYTF. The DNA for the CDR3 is TGTGCCAGCAGACCGGACAGCTTCTATGGCTACACCTTC.

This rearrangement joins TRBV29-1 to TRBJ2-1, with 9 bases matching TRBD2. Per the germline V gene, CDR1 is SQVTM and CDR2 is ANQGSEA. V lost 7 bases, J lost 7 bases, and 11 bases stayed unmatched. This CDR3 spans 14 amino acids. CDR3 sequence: CSGRLAGGRNEQFF. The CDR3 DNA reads TGCAGCGGGCGTCTGGCGGGAGGGCGAAATGAGCAGTTCTTC.